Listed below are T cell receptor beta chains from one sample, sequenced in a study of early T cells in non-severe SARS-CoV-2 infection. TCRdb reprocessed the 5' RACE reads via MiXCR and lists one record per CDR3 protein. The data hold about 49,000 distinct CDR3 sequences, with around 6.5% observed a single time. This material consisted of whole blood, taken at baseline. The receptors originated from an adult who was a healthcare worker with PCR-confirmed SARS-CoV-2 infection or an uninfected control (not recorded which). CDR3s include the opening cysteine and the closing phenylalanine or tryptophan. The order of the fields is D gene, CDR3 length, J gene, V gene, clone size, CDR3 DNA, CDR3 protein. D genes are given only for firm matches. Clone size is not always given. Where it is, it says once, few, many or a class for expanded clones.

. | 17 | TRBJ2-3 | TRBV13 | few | TGTGCCAGCAGCTTATTGGTTGGGGGCCGGGTCACAGATACGCAGTATTTT | CASSLLVGGRVTDTQYF
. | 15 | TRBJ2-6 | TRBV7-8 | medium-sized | TGTGCCAGCAGCCTAAGGGTAGCCGGGGCCAACGTCCTGACTTTC | CASSLRVAGANVLTF
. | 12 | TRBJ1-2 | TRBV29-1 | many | TGCAGCGTTGATCGGCAGAACTATGGCTACACCTTC | CSVDRQNYGYTF
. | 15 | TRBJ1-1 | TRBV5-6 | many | TGTGCCAGCAGCCGGGGAGGTCTCGGGGGCACTGAAGCTTTCTTT | CASSRGGLGGTEAFF
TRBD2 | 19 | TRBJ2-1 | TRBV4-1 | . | TGCGCCAGCAGCCAAGATAGGCTAGCGGGGCAGAGCTCCTACAATGAGCAGTTCTTC | CASSQDRLAGQSSYNEQFF
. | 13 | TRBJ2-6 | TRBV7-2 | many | TGTGCCAGCAGCCTTAATGGGGCCAACGTCCTGACTTTC | CASSLNGANVLTF
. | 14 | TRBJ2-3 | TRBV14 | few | TGTGCCAGCAGTAAAACCAGACAACTTTCGGAGCAGTATTTT | CASSKTRQLSEQYF
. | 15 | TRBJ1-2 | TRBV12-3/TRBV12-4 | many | TGTGCCAGCAGCCCATCCTGGAGTTCTAACTATGGCTACACCTTC | CASSPSWSSNYGYTF
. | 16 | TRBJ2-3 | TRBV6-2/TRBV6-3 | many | TGTGCCAGCACTAATCTAGGACTCCAAATGCCAGATACGCAGTATTTT | CASTNLGLQMPDTQYF
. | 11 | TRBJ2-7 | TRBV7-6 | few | TGTGCCAGCAGCGGGACCTACGAGCAGTACTTC | CASSGTYEQYF
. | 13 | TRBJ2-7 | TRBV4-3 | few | TGCGCCAGCAGCCAAGGAGGGGCCTACGAGCAGTACTTC | CASSQGGAYEQYF
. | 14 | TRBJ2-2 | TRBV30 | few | TGTGCCTGGAGTAATACAGGGAACACCGGGGAGCTGTTTTTT | CAWSNTGNTGELFF
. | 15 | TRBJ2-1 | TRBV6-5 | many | TGTGCCAGCAGATCAAGCTGGAGCTCCTACAATGAGCAGTTCTTC | CASRSSWSSYNEQFF
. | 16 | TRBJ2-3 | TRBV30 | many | TGTGCCTGGAGTGTACTATGGACACTGGTCACAGATACGCAGTATTTT | CAWSVLWTLVTDTQYF
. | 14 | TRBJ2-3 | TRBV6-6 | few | TGTGCCAGCAGTTACTCGTCAGGGGCAGATACGCAGTATTTT | CASSYSSGADTQYF
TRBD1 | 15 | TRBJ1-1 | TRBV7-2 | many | TGTGCCAGCAGCACCCGACAGGGATTGAACACTGAAGCTTTCTTT | CASSTRQGLNTEAFF
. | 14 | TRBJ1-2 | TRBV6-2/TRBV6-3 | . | TGTGCCAGCAGTTACTCGAGTGGGAACTATGGCTACACCTTC | CASSYSSGNYGYTF
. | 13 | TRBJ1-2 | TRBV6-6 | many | TGTGCCAGCAGTTACTCGAGCGGGGGTGGCTACACCTTC | CASSYSSGGGYTF
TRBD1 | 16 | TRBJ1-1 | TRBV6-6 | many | TGTGCCAGCAGTTACCCAACAGGGGCGATGAGCACTGAAGCTTTCTTT | CASSYPTGAMSTEAFF
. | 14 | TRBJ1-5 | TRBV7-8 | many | TGTGCCAGCAGCTTAACAGAAACCAATCAGCCCCAGCATTTT | CASSLTETNQPQHF
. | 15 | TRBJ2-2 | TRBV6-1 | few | TGTGCCAGCAGTGCTCGAGCCGCGAACACCGGGGAGCTGTTTTTT | CASSARAANTGELFF
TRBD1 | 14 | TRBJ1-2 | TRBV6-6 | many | TGTGCCAGCAGTTACTCGACAGGGAACTATGGCTACACCTTC | CASSYSTGNYGYTF
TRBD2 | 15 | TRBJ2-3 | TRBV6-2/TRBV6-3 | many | TGTGCCAGCAGTTATAGCGGGGGGGCCACAGATACGCAGTATTTT | CASSYSGGATDTQYF
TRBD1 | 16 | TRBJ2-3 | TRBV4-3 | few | TGCGCCAGCAGCCAAGAAGTGCGACAGGGGGTAGATACGCAGTATTTT | CASSQEVRQGVDTQYF
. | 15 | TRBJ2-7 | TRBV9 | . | TGTGCCAGCAGCACCCAACAGGGTTCTAACTACGAGCAGTACTTC | CASSTQQGSNYEQYF